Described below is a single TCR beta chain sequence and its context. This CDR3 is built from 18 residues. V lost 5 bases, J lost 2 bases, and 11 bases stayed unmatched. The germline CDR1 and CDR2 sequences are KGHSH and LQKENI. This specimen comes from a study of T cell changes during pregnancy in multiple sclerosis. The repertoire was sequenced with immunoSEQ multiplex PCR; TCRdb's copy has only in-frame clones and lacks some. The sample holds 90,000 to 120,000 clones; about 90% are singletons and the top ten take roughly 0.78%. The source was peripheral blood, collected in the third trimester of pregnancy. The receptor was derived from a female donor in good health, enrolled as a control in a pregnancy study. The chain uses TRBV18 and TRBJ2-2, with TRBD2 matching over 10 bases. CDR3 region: CASSYTPLAGGNTGELFF. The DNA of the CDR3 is TGTGCCAGCTCATACACCCCTTTAGCGGGGGGCAACACCGGGGAGCTGTTTTTT.